The T cell receptor beta chain described here comes from a study of T-cell memory formation after mild COVID-19. Study findings and constraints: The study found contracting CD4+ clones mainly in CM and EM and contracting CD8+ clones in EMRA. The authors left the SARS-CoV-2 specificity of second-wave clones peaking on day 37 unconfirmed.

In its sample, this clonotype was seen a few times. Its cognate antigen is unknown. MiXCR was run by TCRdb on the 5' RACE reads, yielding one entry per CDR3 protein. The table lists 170,000 or so distinct CDR3 sequences, around a third of them singletons. CDR1 SEHNR and CDR2 FQNEAQ come from the germline V gene (reference sequence). The CDR3 runs to 14 residues. V was clipped by 0 bases and J by 7 bases; unmatched bases: 5. This chain joins TRBV7-9 and TRBJ1-1; 7 bases agree with TRBD1. The sequencing sample was made of PBMCs or a T cell subset sorted from them (not recorded which). The origin of this receptor is an adult woman who had mild COVID-19 (a few samples of this study predate the infection). Cell type and time point are not known. Here the CDR3 DNA reads TGTGCCAGCAGCTTAGCAGGGGGCGGGGGTGAAGCTTTCTTT. Its protein product is CASSLAGGGGEAFF. Full variable domain (outside the CDR3, taken from reference TRBV7-9 and TRBJ1-1): DTGVSQNPRHKITKRGQNVTFRCDPISEHNRLYWYRQTLGQGPEFLTYFQNEAQLEKSRLLSDRFSAERPKGSFSTLEIQRTEQGDSAMYLCASSLAGGGGEAFFGQGTRLTVV.